This is a list of T cell receptor beta chains from one sample in a study of shared clonotypes between healthy human individuals. Generated by immunoSEQ multiplex PCR, the TCRdb table keeps only in-frame clones and is missing some. The sample shows about 2.1 million clones, 90% to 95% of them seen only once. Material for sequencing was naive CD8+ T cells from PBMCs. The receptor set was obtained from a man aged 18 to 30 in good health. Some clones in this sample may be carry-over from other donors' samples. Each CDR3 is given with its conserved first and last residue. A D gene is named only where the DNA matches it firmly. Clone size is shown for a subset of rows, as once, few, many or a class of expanded clone.

D gene	clone size	V gene	J gene	CDR3 protein	CDR3 DNA
TRBD1	.	TRBV28	TRBJ2-7	CASSLGAGGRNEQYF	TGTGCCAGCAGTTTAGGGGCAGGGGGTAGAAACGAGCAGTACTTC
.	.	TRBV28	TRBJ2-3	CASSLVGYTDTQYF	TGTGCCAGCAGTTTGGTGGGCTACACAGATACGCAGTATTTT
TRBD1	.	TRBV5-4	TRBJ2-4	CASSLVGRGRENIQYF	TGTGCCAGCAGCTTGGTAGGCAGGGGGCGGGAAAACATTCAGTACTTC
TRBD1	.	TRBV5-6	TRBJ2-3	CASSLGTTGGADTQYF	TGTGCCAGCAGCTTGGGGACGACAGGGGGCGCAGATACGCAGTATTTT
.	.	TRBV19	TRBJ1-1	CASSGGPRIAF	TGTGCCAGTAGTGGGGGACCGAGGATTGCGTTT
.	.	TRBV9	TRBJ1-2	CASSAGGYGYTF	TGTGCCAGCAGCGCGGGTGGGTATGGCTACACCTTC
TRBD1	.	TRBV19	TRBJ1-1	CASRTGRTEAFF	TGTGCCAGTCGGACAGGGCGGACTGAAGCTTTCTTT
.	.	TRBV29-1	TRBJ2-1	CSVEIGSSYNEQFF	TGCAGCGTTGAGATTGGGAGTTCCTACAATGAGCAGTTCTTC
.	.	TRBV4-2	TRBJ2-1	CASRLADRGHNEQFF	TGTGCCAGCCGGCTAGCGGACCGGGGGCACAATGAGCAGTTCTTC
.	.	TRBV27	TRBJ2-7	CASSLVGGGYEQYF	TGTGCCAGCAGTCTAGTAGGGGGGGGCTACGAGCAGTACTTC
.	few	TRBV7-9	TRBJ1-2	CASSRLSFERGYTF	TGTGCCAGCAGCCGACTGAGCTTTGAGCGGGGCTACACCTTC
TRBD1	.	TRBV4-1	TRBJ1-2	CASSQGTGDYGYTF	TGCGCCAGCAGCCAAGGGACAGGGGACTATGGCTACACCTTC
.	.	TRBV6-6	TRBJ1-4	CASSYVRGTHEKLFF	TGTGCCAGCAGTTACGTCAGGGGAACTCATGAAAAACTGTTTTTT
.	.	TRBV7-2	TRBJ2-7	CASSSWGSSYEQYF	TGTGCCAGCAGCTCGTGGGGTAGCTCCTACGAGCAGTACTTC
TRBD2	.	TRBV2	TRBJ2-4	CASSEWASGSINIQYF	TGTGCCAGCAGTGAATGGGCTAGCGGGAGTATAAACATTCAGTACTTC
.	.	TRBV7-8	TRBJ2-1	CASSPPPPAEQFF	TGTGCCAGCAGCCCTCCCCCGCCAGCCGAGCAGTTCTTC
TRBD2	.	TRBV10-2	TRBJ2-7	CASTHSGATYEQYF	TGCGCCAGCACACACAGCGGGGCTACCTACGAGCAGTACTTC
.	.	TRBV10-3	TRBJ2-7	CAISEWTASSEQYF	TGTGCCATCAGTGAGTGGACGGCTAGCTCCGAGCAGTACTTC
TRBD2	.	TRBV7-9	TRBJ2-1	CASSFSLAGVSNEQFF	TGTGCCAGCAGCTTCAGTTTAGCGGGAGTTAGCAATGAGCAGTTCTTC
.	once	TRBV19	TRBJ2-1	CASSMYDGSFSEQFF	TGTGCCAGTAGCATGTATGACGGGAGCTTTAGTGAGCAGTTCTTC
.	once	TRBV10-3	TRBJ2-5	CAISESTRVETQYF	TGTGCCATCAGTGAGTCGACTCGGGTAGAGACCCAGTACTTC
TRBD2	.	TRBV4-1	TRBJ2-3	CASSQGLAGGEDTQYF	TGCGCCAGCAGCCAAGGACTAGCGGGAGGCGAAGATACGCAGTATTTT
TRBD2	.	TRBV13	TRBJ2-7	CASSFLAGGYEQYF	TGTGCCAGCAGCTTTCTAGCGGGAGGCTACGAGCAGTACTTC
.	once	TRBV6-1	TRBJ2-1	CASSEPGTILGNEQFF	TGTGCCAGCAGTGAACCCGGGACAATTTTAGGCAATGAGCAGTTCTTC
TRBD1	.	TRBV29-1	TRBJ2-2	CSVELGTGYTGELFF	TGCAGCGTTGAACTTGGGACAGGGTACACCGGGGAGCTGTTTTTT
.	.	TRBV27	TRBJ2-7	CASSPGTSAYEQYF	TGTGCCAGCAGCCCAGGGACTTCAGCCTACGAGCAGTACTTC
.	.	TRBV28	TRBJ1-5	CASSWTSNQPQHF	TGTGCCAGCAGTTGGACGAGCAATCAGCCCCAGCATTTT
.	.	TRBV6-1	TRBJ1-1	CASRPGFWDTEAFF	TGTGCCAGCAGACCGGGATTTTGGGACACTGAAGCTTTCTTT
TRBD1	.	TRBV5-1	TRBJ1-1	CASRPTWGQGPEAFF	TGCGCCAGCAGACCCACCTGGGGACAGGGACCTGAAGCTTTCTTT
TRBD2	.	TRBV5-4	TRBJ2-7	CASSLRGGVSEQYF	TGTGCCAGCAGCTTGCGGGGGGGCGTTTCCGAGCAGTACTTC
.	.	TRBV29-1	TRBJ2-1	CSVEGGATPYNEQFF	TGCAGCGTTGAGGGGGGGGCGACCCCCTACAATGAGCAGTTCTTC
.	.	TRBV4-1	TRBJ1-1	CASSHGGLDTEAFF	TGCGCCAGCAGCCACGGGGGGCTGGACACTGAAGCTTTCTTT
TRBD2	.	TRBV6-5	TRBJ2-3	CASSYSGGSGTDTQYF	TGTGCCAGCAGTTACTCTGGCGGGAGTGGCACAGATACGCAGTATTTT
.	.	TRBV6-1	TRBJ2-7	CASSDRGHTTGYEQYF	TGTGCCAGCAGTGATCGAGGACACACGACAGGATACGAGCAGTACTTC
TRBD2	once	TRBV7-9	TRBJ2-1	CASSYWAGGIFNEQFF	TGTGCCAGCAGCTACTGGGCGGGAGGGATCTTCAATGAGCAGTTCTTC
.	.	TRBV5-5	TRBJ2-3	CASSLAQESTDTQYF	TGTGCCAGCAGCTTGGCCCAGGAAAGCACAGATACGCAGTATTTT
TRBD1	.	TRBV28	TRBJ2-7	CASSHGTGLSYEQYF	TGTGCCAGCAGCCACGGGACAGGATTGTCCTACGAGCAGTACTTC
TRBD1	.	TRBV5-4	TRBJ1-3	CASSATRGLGNTIYF	TGTGCCAGCAGCGCAACCAGGGGGCTTGGAAACACCATATATTTT
.	.	TRBV10-2	TRBJ2-7	CASGAAYYEQYF	TGCGCCAGCGGGGCAGCCTACTACGAGCAGTACTTC
TRBD2	.	TRBV9	TRBJ2-5	CASSPPASAPSGTQYF	TGTGCCAGCAGCCCCCCTGCGAGTGCGCCTAGCGGGACCCAGTACTTC
TRBD1	.	TRBV10-3	TRBJ1-1	CAISESRQGMNTEAFF	TGTGCCATCAGTGAGTCTCGACAGGGAATGAACACTGAAGCTTTCTTT
.	.	TRBV9	TRBJ2-2	CASSPSASNTGELFF	TGTGCCAGCAGCCCCAGTGCTAGCAACACCGGGGAGCTGTTTTTT
TRBD2	.	TRBV5-1	TRBJ2-3	CASSLGTSGRDTQYF	TGCGCCAGCAGCTTGGGAACTAGCGGGAGGGATACGCAGTATTTT
.	.	TRBV6-1	TRBJ2-7	CASSERLGLSYEQYF	TGTGCCAGCAGTGAACGTTTGGGCCTCTCCTACGAGCAGTACTTC
.	.	TRBV25-1	TRBJ2-2	CASISSGDTGELFF	TGTGCCAGCATTTCGTCTGGGGACACCGGGGAGCTGTTTTTT
.	.	TRBV27	TRBJ1-4	CASSSLWALQGEPTNEKLFF	TGTGCCAGCAGTTCACTATGGGCTTTACAGGGAGAACCAACTAATGAAAAACTGTTTTTT
.	.	TRBV28	TRBJ1-3	CASSYPQTRSGNTIYF	TGTGCCAGCAGCTACCCACAGACCCGCTCTGGAAACACCATATATTTT